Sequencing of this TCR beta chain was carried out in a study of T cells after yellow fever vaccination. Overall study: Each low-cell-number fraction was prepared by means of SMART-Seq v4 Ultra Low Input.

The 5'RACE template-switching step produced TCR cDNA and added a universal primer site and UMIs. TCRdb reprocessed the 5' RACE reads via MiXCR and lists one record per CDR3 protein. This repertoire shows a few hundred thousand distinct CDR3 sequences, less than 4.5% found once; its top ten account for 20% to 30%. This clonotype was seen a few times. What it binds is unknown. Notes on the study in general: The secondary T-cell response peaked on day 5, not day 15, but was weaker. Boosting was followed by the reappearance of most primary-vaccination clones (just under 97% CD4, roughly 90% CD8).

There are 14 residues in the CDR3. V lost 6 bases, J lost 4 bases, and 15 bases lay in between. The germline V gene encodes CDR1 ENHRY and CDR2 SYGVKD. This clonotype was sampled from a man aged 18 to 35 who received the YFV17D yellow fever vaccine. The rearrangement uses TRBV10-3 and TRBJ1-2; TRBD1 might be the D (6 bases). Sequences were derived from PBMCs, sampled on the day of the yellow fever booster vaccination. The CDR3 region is CAIRTETGPYGYTF. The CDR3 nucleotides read TGTGCCATCAGGACAGAGACAGGCCCCTATGGCTACACCTTC.